Each of the 6 T cell receptor beta chains below was sequenced from the same sample in a study of blood T cell repertoires in COVID-19 (TCRdb year 2020). The library was obtained by the immunoSEQ multiplex PCR assay. TCRdb stores this immuneACCESS table with in-frame sequences only. Part of the clones is absent; in the studies checked, under half of the shortfall reflects unresolved V genes, and no reason is known for the rest. This sample lists about 270,000 clones; 88% were detected once. The ten most abundant clones make up under 2.5% of the sample. The sequenced material came from PBMCs or T cells enriched from blood (not recorded which). The receptors derive from a woman aged 60-75 years in a cohort exposed to, infected with or recovered from COVID-19 (not recorded which).

The rearrangement links TRBV7-6 to TRBJ1-2; TRBD1 aligns across 8 bases. The CDR3 has 14 amino acids. V was pared by 1 base and J by 8 bases, with 6 bases of the junction left unmatched. CDR1 SGHVS and CDR2 FNYEAQ come from the germline V gene. CDR3 bases: TGTGCCAGCAGCTTAGGTCCAGGGGGCTCCGGCTACACCTTC. This codes for CASSLGPGGSGYTF.

The J gene is TRBJ2-7, the V gene TRBV28, with D possibly matching TRBD1 (5 bases). Between the trimmed V and J ends, which lost 4 bases and 0 bases, there was a span of 13 bases. Per germline, CDR1 MDHEN and CDR2 SYDVKM. The CDR3 is 15 residues long. The CDR3 sequence: CASSSDRLSSYEQYF. CDR3 bases: TGTGCCAGCAGTTCCGACAGATTAAGCTCCTACGAGCAGTACTTC.

This clone was counted a single time. The chain has TRBV5-1 and TRBJ1-4; 7 nucleotides agree with TRBD1. Trimming removed 2 bases from V and 5 bases from J; junction bases left unmatched: 3. CDR1 SGHRS and CDR2 YFSETQ come from the germline V gene. The CDR3 covers 14 residues. The CDR3 here is CASSFRDSNEKLFF. The CDR3 coding sequence is TGCGCCAGCAGCTTCCGGGACAGCAATGAAAAACTGTTTTTT.

The chain combines TRBV12-3 or TRBV12-4 with TRBJ1-6; D gene unclear. Trimming pared 3 bases from V and 11 bases from J, leaving 11 bases between. The CDR3 extends over 13 amino acids. The CDR3 loop is CASSLAQDTPLHF. CDR3 nucleotides: TGTGCCAGCAGTTTGGCCCAGGATACACCCCTCCACTTT.

The gene calls are TRBV11-2 and TRBJ1-1, with D unresolved. V lost 5 bases, J lost 2 bases, and 15 bases lay in between. The CDR3 is 15 amino acids. Looked up from germline, CDR1 is SGHAT and CDR2 is FQNNGV. The CDR3 loop reads CASSPAAGLNTEAFF. CDR3 DNA sequence: TGTGCCAGCAGCCCCGCGGCAGGACTTAACACTGAAGCTTTCTTT.

This chain uses TRBV11-2 with TRBJ1-4, with D perhaps TRBD1 (6 bases). The CDR3 has 16 residues. V was shortened by 5 bases and J by 0 bases, with 13 bases between the two germline ends. CDR1 and CDR2 (germline): SGHAT, FQNNGV. The DNA of the CDR3 is TGTGCCAGCAGCACCGGACAGTTATCAACTAATGAAAAACTGTTTTTT. It is translated as CASSTGQLSTNEKLFF.